Described below is a single T cell receptor beta chain sequence and its context. These data belong to a study of blood T cell repertoires in COVID-19. How the authors handled the data: By means of reference gene primer amplification, nucleated cell counts were estimated. TCRdb keeps only in-frame clones here, not all; method: immunoSEQ multiplex PCR. The V and J calls and the clone size are those of that table, but D and trimming were determined from the DNA. Here the sample spans 150,000 to 200,000 clones, approximately 92% being singletons. The sequence derives from a woman aged 50 to 60 with acute or convalescent COVID-19. Sequences were obtained from peripheral blood.

CDR3: CSVPRGAKAFF. The CDR3 DNA reads as TGCAGCGTGCCGCGGGGGGCTAAAGCTTTCTTT. This rearrangement joins TRBV29-1 to TRBJ1-1; a weak D match, TRBD1 (6 bases). CDR3 length: 11 amino acids. CDR1 and CDR2 (germline): SQVTM, ANQGSEA. V was trimmed by 6 bases and J by 9 bases, leaving 14 bases between them.